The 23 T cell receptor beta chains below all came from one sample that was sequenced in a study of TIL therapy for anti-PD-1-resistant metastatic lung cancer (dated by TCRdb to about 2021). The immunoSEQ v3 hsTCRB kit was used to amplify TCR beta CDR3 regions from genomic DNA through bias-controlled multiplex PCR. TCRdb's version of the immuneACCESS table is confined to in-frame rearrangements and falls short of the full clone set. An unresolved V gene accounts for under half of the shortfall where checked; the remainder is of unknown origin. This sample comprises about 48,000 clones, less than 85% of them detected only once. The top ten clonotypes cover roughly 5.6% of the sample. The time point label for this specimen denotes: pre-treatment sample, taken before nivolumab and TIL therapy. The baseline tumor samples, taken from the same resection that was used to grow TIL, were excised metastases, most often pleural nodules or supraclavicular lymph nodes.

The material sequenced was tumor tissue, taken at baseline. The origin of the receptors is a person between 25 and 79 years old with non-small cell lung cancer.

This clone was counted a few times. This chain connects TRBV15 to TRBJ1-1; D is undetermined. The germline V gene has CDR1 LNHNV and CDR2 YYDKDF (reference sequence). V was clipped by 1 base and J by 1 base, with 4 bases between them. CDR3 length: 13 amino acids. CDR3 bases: TGTGCCACCAGCAGAGTCAGGAACACTGAAGCTTTCTTT. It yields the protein CATSRVRNTEAFF.

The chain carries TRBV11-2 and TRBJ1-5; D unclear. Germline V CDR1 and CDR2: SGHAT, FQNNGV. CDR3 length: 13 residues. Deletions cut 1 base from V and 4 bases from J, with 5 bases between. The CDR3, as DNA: TGTGCCAGCAGCTTAGCGCTAAATCAGCCCCAGCATTTT. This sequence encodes CASSLALNQPQHF.

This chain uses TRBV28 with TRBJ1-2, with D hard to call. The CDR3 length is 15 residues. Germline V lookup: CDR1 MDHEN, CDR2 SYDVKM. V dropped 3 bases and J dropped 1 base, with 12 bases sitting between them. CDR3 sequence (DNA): TGTGCCAGCAGTTTGGGAGGGTTTATTAACTATGGCTACACCTTC. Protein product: CASSLGGFINYGYTF.

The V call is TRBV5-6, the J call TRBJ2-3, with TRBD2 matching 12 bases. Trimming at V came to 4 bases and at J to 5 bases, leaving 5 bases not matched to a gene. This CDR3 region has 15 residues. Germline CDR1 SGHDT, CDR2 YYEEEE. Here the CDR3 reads CASSPGLAGRDTQYF. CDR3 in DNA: TGTGCCAGCAGCCCCGGACTAGCGGGACGAGATACGCAGTATTTT.

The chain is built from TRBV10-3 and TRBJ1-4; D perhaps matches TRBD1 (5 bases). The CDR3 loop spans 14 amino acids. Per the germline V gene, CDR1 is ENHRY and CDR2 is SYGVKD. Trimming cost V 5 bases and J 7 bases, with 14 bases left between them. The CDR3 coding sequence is TGTGCCATCAGTTCCGGGGCCATTGGTGAAAAACTGTTTTTT. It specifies CAISSGAIGEKLFF.

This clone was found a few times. The CDR3: CASRPLTAPYGYTF. CDR3 nucleotides: TGTGCCAGCAGGCCCCTGACAGCGCCCTATGGCTACACCTTC. V usage is TRBV21-1 and J usage is TRBJ1-2; the table's TRBD1 call for D was not verified on the DNA. TRBV21-1 is a recognized pseudogene. This CDR3 is built from 14 residues.

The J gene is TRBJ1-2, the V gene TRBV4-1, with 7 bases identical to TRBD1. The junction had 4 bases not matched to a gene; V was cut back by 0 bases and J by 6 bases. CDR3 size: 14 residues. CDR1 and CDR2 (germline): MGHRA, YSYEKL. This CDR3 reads CASSQDGTDHGYTF. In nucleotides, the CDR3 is TGCGCCAGCAGCCAAGACGGGACAGATCATGGCTACACCTTC.

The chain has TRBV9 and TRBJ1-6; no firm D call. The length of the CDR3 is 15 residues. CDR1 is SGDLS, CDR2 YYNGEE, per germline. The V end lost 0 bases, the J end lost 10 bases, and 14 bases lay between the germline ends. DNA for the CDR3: TGTGCCAGCAGCGTAGGGATAGGGAACGAATCACCCCTCCACTTT. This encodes CASSVGIGNESPLHF.

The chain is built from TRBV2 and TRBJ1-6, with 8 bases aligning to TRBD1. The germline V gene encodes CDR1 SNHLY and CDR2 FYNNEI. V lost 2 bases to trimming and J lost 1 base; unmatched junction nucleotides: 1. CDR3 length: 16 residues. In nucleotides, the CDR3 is TGTGCCAGCAGTGAACAGGGGGCTTCCTATAATTCACCCCTCCACTTT. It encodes CASSEQGASYNSPLHF.

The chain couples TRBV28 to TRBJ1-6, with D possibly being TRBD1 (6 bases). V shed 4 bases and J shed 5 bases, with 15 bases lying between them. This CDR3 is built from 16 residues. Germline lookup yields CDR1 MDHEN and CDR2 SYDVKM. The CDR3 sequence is CASSSQGGQNNSPLHF. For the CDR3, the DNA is TGTGCCAGCAGTTCACAGGGAGGCCAGAATAATTCACCCCTCCACTTT.

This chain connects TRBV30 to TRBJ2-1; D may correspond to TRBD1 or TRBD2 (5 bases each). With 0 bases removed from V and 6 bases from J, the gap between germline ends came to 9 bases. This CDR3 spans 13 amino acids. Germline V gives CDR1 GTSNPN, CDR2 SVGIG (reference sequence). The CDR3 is CAWSVRGPNEQFF. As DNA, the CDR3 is TGTGCCTGGAGTGTACGGGGCCCCAATGAGCAGTTCTTC. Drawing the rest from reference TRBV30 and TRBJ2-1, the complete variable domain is SQTIHQWPATLVQPVGSPLSLECTVEGTSNPNLYWYRQAAGRGLQLLFYSVGIGQISSEVPQNLSASRPQDRQFILSSKKLLLSDSGFYLCAWSVRGPNEQFFGPGTRLTVL.

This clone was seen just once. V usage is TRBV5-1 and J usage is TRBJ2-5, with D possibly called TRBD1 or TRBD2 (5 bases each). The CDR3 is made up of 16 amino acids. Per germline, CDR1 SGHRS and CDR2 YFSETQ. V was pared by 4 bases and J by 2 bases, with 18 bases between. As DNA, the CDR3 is TGCGCCAGCAGCGGCCTTGGGGGAACTAATCAAGAGACCCAGTACTTC. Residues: CASSGLGGTNQETQYF.

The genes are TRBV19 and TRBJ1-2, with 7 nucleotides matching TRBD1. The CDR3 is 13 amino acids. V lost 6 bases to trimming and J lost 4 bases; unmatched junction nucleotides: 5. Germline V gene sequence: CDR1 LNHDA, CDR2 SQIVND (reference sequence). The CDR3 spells CASRDQGVYGYTF. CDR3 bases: TGTGCCAGTAGGGATCAGGGGGTCTATGGCTACACCTTC.

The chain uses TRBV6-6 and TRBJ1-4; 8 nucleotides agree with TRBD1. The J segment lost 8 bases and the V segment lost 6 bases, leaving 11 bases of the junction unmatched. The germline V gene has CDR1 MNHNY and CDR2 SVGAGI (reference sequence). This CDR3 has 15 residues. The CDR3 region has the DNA TGTGCCAGCAGACGGATTGACAGGGGTGGGGAAAAACTGTTTTTT. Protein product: CASRRIDRGGEKLFF.

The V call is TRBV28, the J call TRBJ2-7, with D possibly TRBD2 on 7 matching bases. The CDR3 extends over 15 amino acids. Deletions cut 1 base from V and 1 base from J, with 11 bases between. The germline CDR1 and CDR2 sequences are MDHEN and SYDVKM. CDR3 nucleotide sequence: TGTGCCAGCAGTTTATTCGGGGGGCCATCCTACGAGCAGTACTTC. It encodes CASSLFGGPSYEQYF. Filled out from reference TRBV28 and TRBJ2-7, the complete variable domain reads DVKVTQSSRYLVKRTGEKVFLECVQDMDHENMFWYRQDPGLGLRLIYFSYDVKMKEKGDIPEGYSVSREKKERFSLILESASTNQTSMYLCASSLFGGPSYEQYFGPGTRLTVT.

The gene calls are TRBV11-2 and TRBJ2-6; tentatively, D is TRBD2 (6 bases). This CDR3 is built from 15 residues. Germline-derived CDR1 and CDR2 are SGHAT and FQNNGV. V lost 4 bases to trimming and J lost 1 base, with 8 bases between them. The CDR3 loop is CASSSAGSGANVLTF. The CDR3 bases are TGTGCCAGCAGCTCGGCGGGGTCTGGGGCCAACGTCCTGACTTTC.

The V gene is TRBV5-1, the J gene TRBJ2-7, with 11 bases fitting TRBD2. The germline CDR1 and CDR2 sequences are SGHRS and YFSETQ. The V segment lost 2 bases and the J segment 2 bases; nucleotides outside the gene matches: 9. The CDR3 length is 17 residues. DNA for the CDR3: TGCGCCAGCAGCTTAGGGACGACTAGCGGGAATACCTACGAGCAGTACTTC. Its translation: CASSLGTTSGNTYEQYF.

The CDR3 nucleotides read TGCGCCAGCAGGCGGCAGGGACCGAACACCGGGGAGCTGTTTTTT. The encoded protein is CASRRQGPNTGELFF. The chain carries TRBV5-1 and TRBJ2-2; the D call may be TRBD1 or TRBD2 (5 bases each). The length of the CDR3 is 15 residues. Germline V gene lookup returns CDR1 SGHRS and CDR2 YFSETQ. Trimming left V 5 bases short and J 0 bases short, with 11 bases between.

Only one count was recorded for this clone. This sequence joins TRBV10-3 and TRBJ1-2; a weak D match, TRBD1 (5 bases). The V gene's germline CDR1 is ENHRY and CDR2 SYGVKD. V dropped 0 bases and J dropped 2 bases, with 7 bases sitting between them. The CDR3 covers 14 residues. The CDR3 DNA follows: TGTGCCATCAGTGAGTCGGCAGGGAACTATGGCTACACCTTC. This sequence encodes CAISESAGNYGYTF.

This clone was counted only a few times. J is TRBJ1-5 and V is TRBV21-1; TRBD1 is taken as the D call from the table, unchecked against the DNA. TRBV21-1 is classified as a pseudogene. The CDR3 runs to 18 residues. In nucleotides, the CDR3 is TGTGCCAGCAGCAAGAGGTTTGGGACAGGTGGTAACAATCAGCCCCAGCATTTT. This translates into CASSKRFGTGGNNQPQHF.

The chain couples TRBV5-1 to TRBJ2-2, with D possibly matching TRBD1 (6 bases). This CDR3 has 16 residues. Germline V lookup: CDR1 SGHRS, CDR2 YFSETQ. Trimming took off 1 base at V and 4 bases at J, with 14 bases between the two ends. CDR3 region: CASSLLPGVSTGELFF. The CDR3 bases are TGCGCCAGCAGCTTGTTGCCAGGGGTTAGCACCGGGGAGCTGTTTTTT.

CDR3 loop: CAISPGEETQYF. The CDR3 coding sequence is TGTGCCATCAGTCCGGGTGAAGAGACCCAGTACTTC. V usage is TRBV10-3 and J usage is TRBJ2-5, with no clear D. The CDR3 loop spans 12 amino acids. V was shortened by 5 bases and J by 3 bases, with 7 bases between the two germline ends. Germline V lookup: CDR1 ENHRY, CDR2 SYGVKD.

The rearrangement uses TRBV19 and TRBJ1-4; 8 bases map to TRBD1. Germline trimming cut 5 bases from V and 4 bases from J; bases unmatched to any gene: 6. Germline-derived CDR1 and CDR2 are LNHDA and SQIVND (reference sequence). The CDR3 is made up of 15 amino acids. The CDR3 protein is CASSFQGAGNEKLFF. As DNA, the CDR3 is TGTGCCAGTAGTTTTCAGGGGGCTGGTAATGAAAAACTGTTTTTT.